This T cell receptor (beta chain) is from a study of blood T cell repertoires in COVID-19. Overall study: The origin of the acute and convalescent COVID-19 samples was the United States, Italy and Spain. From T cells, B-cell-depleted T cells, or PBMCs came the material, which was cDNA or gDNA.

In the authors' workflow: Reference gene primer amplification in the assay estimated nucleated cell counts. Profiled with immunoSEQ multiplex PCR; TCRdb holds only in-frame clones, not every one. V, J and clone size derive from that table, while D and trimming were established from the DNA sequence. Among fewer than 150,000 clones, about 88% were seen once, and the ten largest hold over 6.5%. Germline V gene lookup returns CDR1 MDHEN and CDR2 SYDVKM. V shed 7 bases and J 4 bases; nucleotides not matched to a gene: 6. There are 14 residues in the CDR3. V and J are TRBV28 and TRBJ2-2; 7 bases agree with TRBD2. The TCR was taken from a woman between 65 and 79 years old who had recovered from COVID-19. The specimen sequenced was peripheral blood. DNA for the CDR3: TGTGCCAGCACCTCGGGGGGAGGCACCGGGGAGCTGTTTTTT. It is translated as CASTSGGGTGELFF.